These 2 T cell receptor beta chains came from one sample sequenced in a study of TIL therapy for anti-PD-1-resistant metastatic lung cancer. Sample time point: pre-treatment sample, taken before nivolumab and TIL therapy. Most excised metastases sampled were pleural nodules or supraclavicular lymph nodes. Sequencing used immunoSEQ v3. Sequencing was performed with immunoSEQ multiplex PCR; in TCRdb, only in-frame clones are kept and a portion is missing. The sample contains approximately 95,000 clones, 65% of which appear only once. This sample comprised tumor tissue, obtained at baseline. These TCRs come from a person aged 25-85 years with non-small cell lung cancer.

This clone was recorded once. V and J are TRBV7-8 and TRBJ2-1; D might be TRBD2 (6 bases). Germline values: CDR1 SGHVS, CDR2 FQNEAQ. The germline V and J ends were trimmed by 0 bases and 0 bases, with 9 bases remaining between them. The CDR3 runs 16 residues. The CDR3 loop is CASSLAGGTSYNEQFF. DNA of the CDR3: TGTGCCAGCAGCTTAGCGGGAGGTACCTCCTACAATGAGCAGTTCTTC.

This sequence joins TRBV10-1 and TRBJ2-7; no definite D call. Trimming stripped 5 bases from V and 2 bases from J, with 16 bases between. The CDR3 consists of 15 residues. Looked up from germline, CDR1 is WNHNN and CDR2 is SYGVQD (reference sequence). The CDR3, as DNA: TGCGCCAGCAGTTGGACGTCAGAATTTCCCTACGAGCAGTACTTC. Encoded protein: CASSWTSEFPYEQYF.